Shown below are 30 T cell receptor beta chains from a single sample sequenced in a study of blood T cells in healthy people across ages. A J-beta primer mix and a sample-barcoded 5' primer were used in a second PCR of about 6 to 12 cycles. TCRdb independently ran MiXCR on the 5' RACE reads; one entry per CDR3 protein. Of about 1.4 million distinct CDR3 sequences in the sample, around 59% were seen once. Sequencing was performed on blood. Every receptor here comes from a man aged 18 to 29 in good health.

This chain links TRBV20-1 with TRBJ2-3; D is ambiguous. From germline, CDR1 is DFQATT and CDR2 SNEGSKA (reference sequence). V was cut by 4 bases and J by 1 base, with 15 bases left in between. The CDR3 is made up of 15 amino acids. CDR3 coding DNA: TGCAGTGCTACCTTCATGTTTGGCCGCACAGATACGCAGTATTTT. Encoded protein: CSATFMFGRTDTQYF.

V is TRBV4-1 and J is TRBJ1-2; D remains unclear. Trimming removed 0 bases at V and 10 bases at J, with 12 bases between. The CDR3 contains 13 residues. CDR1 and CDR2 from the germline V gene are MGHRA and YSYEKL. The CDR3 loop reads CASSQDSIDDYTF. The CDR3 DNA is TGCGCCAGCAGCCAAGATTCTATTGACGACTACACCTTC.

J is TRBJ2-3 and V is TRBV12-3 or TRBV12-4, with 13 bases matching TRBD2. This CDR3 has 18 amino acids. The junction had 11 bases not matched to a gene; V was cut back by 7 bases and J by 1 base. The CDR3 DNA reads TGTGCCAGCAATTGGGGAGGACTAGCGGGAGAGCGCACAGATACGCAGTATTTT. It specifies CASNWGGLAGERTDTQYF.

This clonotype was picked up a small number of times. The chain employs TRBV2 and TRBJ1-1; D possibly corresponds to TRBD1 (5 bases). Germline CDR1 SNHLY, CDR2 FYNNEI. The V end was cut by 6 bases, the J end by 10 bases, with 15 bases between. This CDR3 is 12 amino acids long. CDR3 region: CASSESQGVAFF. DNA for the CDR3: TGTGCCAGCAGCGAATCTCAGGGTGTAGCTTTCTTT.

The chain combines TRBV12-3 or TRBV12-4 with TRBJ1-5; D unresolved. The V gene lost 6 bases and the J gene lost 9 bases, with 9 bases spanning the gap. The CDR3 has 11 residues. CDR3 loop: CASSDGWPQHF. For the CDR3, the DNA is TGTGCCAGCAGCGACGGATGGCCCCAGCATTTT.

The rearrangement joins TRBV4-3 to TRBJ1-1; TRBD1 is a possible D gene (5 bases). This CDR3 has 15 residues. The germline V gene has CDR1 LGHNA and CDR2 YSLEER. Trimming left V 1 base short and J 4 bases short, with 13 bases between. CDR3 region: CASSQVMGGITEAFF. The CDR3 DNA reads as TGCGCCAGCAGCCAAGTAATGGGGGGAATCACTGAAGCTTTCTTT.

The V call is TRBV29-1, the J call TRBJ1-4; TRBD1 aligns across 8 bases. The trim removed 6 bases at V and 7 bases at J, leaving 7 bases unmatched. CDR3 length: 13 residues. Looked up from germline, CDR1 is SQVTM and CDR2 is ANQGSEA. CDR3 DNA sequence: TGCAGCGTCGGGGACAGGAAAGGTGAAAAACTGTTTTTT. Translating it yields CSVGDRKGEKLFF.

This clonotype was detected many times. V is TRBV4-3 and J is TRBJ2-5; D possibly uses TRBD1 or TRBD2 (5 bases each). Between the trimmed V and J ends, which lost 3 bases and 2 bases, there was a span of 10 bases. Germline V gene sequence: CDR1 LGHNA, CDR2 YSLEER. CDR3 length: 14 residues. This CDR3 reads CASSQGPGQETQYF. The CDR3 bases are TGCGCCAGCAGCCAGGGACCAGGGCAAGAGACCCAGTACTTC.

The chain carries TRBV4-1 and TRBJ2-3; possible D gene TRBD2, 6 bases. The CDR3 extends over 16 amino acids. With 1 base removed from V and 2 bases from J, the gap between germline ends came to 13 bases. Germline V gene lookup returns CDR1 MGHRA and CDR2 YSYEKL. The CDR3 DNA reads as TGCGCCAGCAGCCAAGTTCTTAGCGGTCCCACAGATACGCAGTATTTT. This translates into CASSQVLSGPTDTQYF.

This clonotype was seen a handful of times. The V gene is TRBV29-1, the J gene TRBJ1-1, with 10 bases aligning to TRBD1. The CDR3 loop spans 14 amino acids. The V gene's germline CDR1 is SQVTM and CDR2 ANQGSEA. V lost 7 bases to trimming and J lost 3 bases; unmatched junction nucleotides: 8. The CDR3 region is CSDTTGGWDTEAFF. CDR3 in DNA: TGCAGCGACACGACAGGGGGCTGGGACACTGAAGCTTTCTTT. Complete variable domain (other parts from reference TRBV29-1 and TRBJ1-1): SAVISQKPSRDICQRGTSLTIQCQVDSQVTMMFWYRQQPGQSLTLIATANQGSEATYESGFVIDKFPISRPNLTFSTLTVSNMSPEDSSIYLCSDTTGGWDTEAFFGQGTRLTVV.

V and J are TRBV23-1 and TRBJ1-2; 7 positions agree with TRBD1. TRBV23-1 is noted as an ORF with a role that remains uncertain. The V segment lost 5 bases and the J segment 3 bases; nucleotides outside the gene matches: 12. This CDR3 has 16 amino acids. Here the CDR3 DNA reads TGCGCCAGCAGTTTACGGGTGACAGGGACTCACTATGGCTACACCTTC. Translated, it gives CASSLRVTGTHYGYTF.

This clonotype was seen only a few times. The CDR3 protein is CASSLSRQGKNEQYF. The CDR3 DNA sequence: TGTGCCAGCAGTTTATCACGACAGGGGAAGAACGAGCAGTACTTC. The chain is built from TRBV12-3 or TRBV12-4 and TRBJ2-7, with 8 bases that match TRBD1. This CDR3 is built from 15 residues. The V and J ends lost 2 bases and 5 bases, in that order; junction bases with no gene match: 8.

The rearrangement links TRBV13 to TRBJ1-4; D is possibly TRBD1 (6 bases). V gave up 5 bases and J gave up 8 bases, with 12 bases separating them. This CDR3 region has 13 residues. Germline V gene data show CDR1 as PRHDT and CDR2 as FYEKMQ (reference sequence). CDR3 coding DNA: TGTGCCAGCAGCAGGGGGGATCTGGAAAAACTGTTTTTT. Residues: CASSRGDLEKLFF.

This clonotype was recorded once. This chain's CDR3 is CSASGMGIGMYGYTF. In nucleotides, the CDR3 is TGCAGTGCTAGTGGGATGGGAATAGGGATGTATGGCTACACCTTC. The chain recombines TRBV20-1 with TRBJ1-2; no clear D gene. V was trimmed by 3 bases and J by 5 bases, leaving 19 bases between them. The CDR3 has 15 residues. In germline, CDR1 is DFQATT, CDR2 SNEGSKA (reference sequence).

The chain links TRBV7-8 to TRBJ2-2, with 7 bases that match TRBD2. The CDR3 runs to 15 residues. Germline loops: CDR1 SGHVS, CDR2 FQNEAQ. Unmatched junction bases numbered 8, after V lost 5 bases and J lost 5 bases. The CDR3 sequence: CASSPPSAGTGELFF. The CDR3 bases are TGTGCCAGCAGCCCTCCTTCAGCGGGGACCGGGGAGCTGTTTTTT.

CDR3: CASSLSVGVGWGETQYF. DNA for the CDR3: TGTGCCAGCAGCTTATCGGTGGGAGTAGGGTGGGGGGAGACCCAGTACTTC. The chain employs TRBV7-2 and TRBJ2-5; D may correspond to TRBD1 or TRBD2 (5 bases each). Trimming left V 2 bases short and J 5 bases short, with 21 bases between. Germline CDR1 is SGHTA and CDR2 is FQGNSA. This CDR3 has 17 residues.

This sequence joins TRBV3-1 and TRBJ1-6, with 8 bases identical to TRBD1. The CDR3 runs 15 residues. CDR1 LGHDT and CDR2 YNNKEL come from the germline V gene (reference sequence). The junction had 7 bases not matched to a gene; V was cut back by 5 bases and J by 7 bases. CDR3 coding DNA: TGTGCCAGCAGCTATAGGACAGGGCGGAATTCACCCCTCCACTTT. Protein sequence: CASSYRTGRNSPLHF.

The chain recombines TRBV5-4 with TRBJ1-4, with D perhaps TRBD1 (5 bases). CDR3 length: 14 residues. Trimming took 3 bases from V and 8 from J, leaving 14 bases between them. The V gene's germline CDR1 is SGHNT and CDR2 YYREEE (reference sequence). CDR3 sequence reads: CASSSGGVPEKLFF. CDR3 coding DNA: TGTGCCAGCAGCTCGGGGGGAGTGCCAGAAAAACTGTTTTTT. Combining the CDR3 with reference TRBV5-4 and TRBJ1-4 gives the whole variable domain ETGVTQSPTHLIKTRGQQVTLRCSSQSGHNTVSWYQQALGQGPQFIFQYYREEENGRGNFPPRFSGLQFPNYSSELNVNALELDDSALYLCASSSGGVPEKLFFGSGTQLSVL.

The genes are TRBV28 and TRBJ1-2, with D unclear. Germline CDR1 is MDHEN and CDR2 is SYDVKM. Trimming pared 8 bases from V and 4 bases from J, leaving 11 bases between. The CDR3 is 12 residues long. The CDR3 loop is CASGGPIYGYTF. The CDR3 nucleotides read TGTGCCAGCGGTGGGCCTATCTATGGCTACACCTTC.

This clonotype was seen more than once but under ten times. The V and J genes are TRBV4-1 and TRBJ2-3; 12 bases are shared with TRBD2. V lost 3 bases and J lost 5; bases outside the gene matches: 3. Germline V gene sequence: CDR1 MGHRA, CDR2 YSYEKL. The CDR3 is made up of 15 amino acids. The CDR3 nucleotides are TGCGCCAGCAGCCACCGACTAGCGGGAGTAGATACGCAGTATTTT. Translating gives CASSHRLAGVDTQYF.

The rearrangement uses TRBV15 and TRBJ1-2, with a weak D call TRBD1 (6 bases). V lost 5 bases, J lost 6 bases, and 19 bases lay in between. The CDR3 is 15 residues long. The germline V gene encodes CDR1 LNHNV and CDR2 YYDKDF (reference sequence). The DNA of the CDR3 is TGTGCCACCAGCGATATACAGGGTAGTCCTAATGGCTACACCTTC. This encodes CATSDIQGSPNGYTF.

This clonotype occurred a few times. The chain couples TRBV29-1 to TRBJ1-6; 7 bases match TRBD1. Germline lookup yields CDR1 SQVTM and CDR2 ANQGSEA. The CDR3 sequence is 15 residues long. Trimming at V came to 8 bases and at J to 1 base, leaving 8 bases not matched to a gene. The CDR3 sequence is CSHLNRGSYNSPLHF. The DNA of the CDR3 is TGCAGCCACCTTAACAGGGGATCCTATAATTCACCCCTCCACTTT.

The J gene is TRBJ2-3, the V gene TRBV20-1; D unclear. This CDR3 contains 12 residues. Per germline, CDR1 DFQATT and CDR2 SNEGSKA (reference sequence). V shed 5 bases and J shed 11 bases, with 17 bases lying between them. The CDR3 loop is CSAFSLAQKQYF. The CDR3 DNA reads TGCAGTGCTTTCTCTTTGGCTCAAAAGCAGTATTTT.

V and J are TRBV7-2 and TRBJ2-7; D uncertain. This CDR3 is built from 14 residues. V gave up 6 bases and J gave up 0 bases, with 12 bases separating them. CDR1 and CDR2 from the germline V gene are SGHTA and FQGNSA. CDR3 bases: TGTGCCAGCAGGGAGACACCGTCCTCCTACGAGCAGTACTTC. Translating gives CASRETPSSYEQYF.

This clonotype has a handful of counts. This chain links TRBV27 with TRBJ2-7; D remains unclear. The germline V gene encodes CDR1 MNHEY and CDR2 SMNVEV (reference sequence). The V end was cut by 3 bases, the J end by 5 bases, with 20 bases between. The CDR3 contains 16 residues. CDR3 coding DNA: TGTGCCAGCAGTTTGATCGTAGATTCCCCTGCCCACGAGCAGTACTTC. Translated, it gives CASSLIVDSPAHEQYF.

This clonotype showed up just a few times. The V call is TRBV6-6, the J call TRBJ2-1; 7 nucleotides line up with TRBD1. CDR3 length equals 15 residues. Trimming took 0 bases from V and 7 from J; bases not matched to a gene: 6. The germline V gene has CDR1 MNHNY and CDR2 SVGAGI (reference sequence). The CDR3 sequence: CASSYSLEQGNEQFF. The CDR3 DNA is TGTGCCAGCAGTTACTCTTTAGAACAGGGGAATGAGCAGTTCTTC.

This clonotype occurred a few times. The rearrangement uses TRBV20-1 and TRBJ1-4; 10 positions agree with TRBD1. This CDR3 contains 15 residues. CDR1 and CDR2 (germline): DFQATT, SNEGSKA (reference sequence). V trimming: 2 bases; J trimming: 7 bases; junction bases outside the gene matches: 7. CDR3 loop: CSARMGTGAGEKLFF. The DNA of the CDR3 is TGCAGTGCTAGAATGGGGACAGGGGCCGGTGAAAAACTGTTTTTT.

This chain links TRBV7-9 with TRBJ2-1; D is unclear. From germline, CDR1 is SEHNR and CDR2 FQNEAQ (reference sequence). The CDR3 runs to 16 residues. V was cut by 5 bases and J by 2 bases, with 16 bases left in between. The CDR3 loop is CASSHRPASAYNEQFF. CDR3 nucleotide sequence: TGTGCCAGCAGCCATAGACCCGCGAGCGCCTACAATGAGCAGTTCTTC. Complete variable domain (other parts from reference TRBV7-9 and TRBJ2-1): DTGVSQNPRHKITKRGQNVTFRCDPISEHNRLYWYRQTLGQGPEFLTYFQNEAQLEKSRLLSDRFSAERPKGSFSTLEIQRTEQGDSAMYLCASSHRPASAYNEQFFGPGTRLTVL.

This sequence joins TRBV7-9 and TRBJ1-1, with TRBD1 as a possible D gene (5 bases). Germline-derived CDR1 and CDR2 are SEHNR and FQNEAQ (reference sequence). Trimming removed 8 bases from V and 5 bases from J, with 15 bases in between. CDR3 length: 13 residues. CDR3 bases: TGTGCCAGCCTCGCTTACGGGGGAACTGAAGCTTTCTTT. This sequence encodes CASLAYGGTEAFF. Variable domain in full (rest from reference TRBV7-9 and TRBJ1-1): DTGVSQNPRHKITKRGQNVTFRCDPISEHNRLYWYRQTLGQGPEFLTYFQNEAQLEKSRLLSDRFSAERPKGSFSTLEIQRTEQGDSAMYLCASLAYGGTEAFFGQGTRLTVV.

The chain has TRBV15 and TRBJ1-2, with D tentatively TRBD1 (6 bases). The CDR3 extends over 14 amino acids. The germline V gene has CDR1 LNHNV and CDR2 YYDKDF (reference sequence). V lost 1 base to trimming and J lost 6 bases, with 12 bases between them. CDR3 sequence (DNA): TGTGCCACCAGCAGAGGAGGGGGGCGGCATGGCTACACCTTC. Encoded protein: CATSRGGGRHGYTF.